The present T cell receptor beta chain was sequenced within a study of patients and donors after allogeneic stem cell transplantation. TCRdb analysed the RT-PCR reads with MiXCR anew, one entry per CDR3 protein. The sample has approximately 160,000 distinct CDR3 sequences, about 30% seen once. This clonotype occurred a few times. This CDR3 spans 16 amino acids. The V and J ends lost 0 bases and 8 bases, in that order; junction bases with no gene match: 8. Per the germline V gene, CDR1 is LGHNA and CDR2 is YSLEER. The chain combines TRBV4-3 with TRBJ2-1, with 9 bases lining up with TRBD2. Sequencing input: blood, either unsorted or a sorted T cell fraction (not recorded which). The receptor's source is a human donor who was either an allogeneic HSCT recipient or a stem cell or donor lymphocyte infusion donor (not recorded which). It is not recorded whose cells these are; they may come from a transplant donor. The CDR3 DNA sequence: TGCGCCAGCAGCCAAGATCGAGTTAGCGGGAGAGATGAGCAGTTCTTC. This codes for CASSQDRVSGRDEQFF.